The clone carrying this T cell receptor beta chain was recorded a few times. Its target is unknown. The sample belongs to a study of T-cell memory formation after mild COVID-19. Study information: Clusters of TCRs were largely donor specific. Study-wide points: CD4+ clones that contracted lay mainly in CM and EM; CD8+ ones lay in EMRA.

The CDR3 is 16 amino acids. Germline lookup yields CDR1 SGHTA and CDR2 FQGNSA. The V end lost 1 base, the J end lost 0 bases, and 11 bases lay between the germline ends. In TCRdb, the 5' RACE reads were re-called with MiXCR into one record per CDR3 protein. This sample has about 350,000 distinct CDR3 sequences, with about 13% found just once. The TCR sequence derives from a man aged 18 to 30 who had mild COVID-19 (a few samples of this study predate the infection). Cell type and time point are not known. V gene TRBV7-2 combines with J gene TRBJ2-3; D is possibly TRBD2 (5 bases). Input material: PBMCs or a T cell subset sorted from them (not recorded which). The CDR3 here is CASSLVWRGSTDTQYF. CDR3 nucleotide sequence: TGTGCCAGCAGCTTAGTTTGGCGCGGGAGCACAGATACGCAGTATTTT.